The T cell receptor beta chain described here comes from a study of T cell responses to AZD1222 COVID-19 vaccine. In its sample, this clone was seen a few times. Sequencing used immunoSEQ multiplex PCR; TCRdb keeps in-frame clones, though not all of them. The sample has about 75,000 clones, about 91% seen once; the top ten hold over 8%. The receptor comes from an adult who received the MenACWY meningococcal vaccine as a control. The sample here was peripheral blood, taken 28 days after the second dose of the MenACWY control vaccine.

The CDR3 sequence is CASSLTDRRALYGYTF. CDR3 DNA: TGTGCCAGCAGTTTAACCGACAGGCGGGCCCTCTATGGCTACACCTTC. The chain combines TRBV28 with TRBJ1-2, with D possibly TRBD1 on 6 matching bases. Germline assignment: CDR1 MDHEN and CDR2 SYDVKM. This CDR3 is 16 amino acids long. V was pared by 2 bases and J by 4 bases, with 17 bases between.